Following are 28 T cell receptor beta chains from one sample sequenced in a study of radiation and T cells in renal cell carcinoma (dated by TCRdb to the early 2020s). The label giving this sample's time point can be read as: blood 4 weeks post-SBRT, at nephrectomy. Per the publication, the treatment or condition label means: 15 Gy SBRT to primary tumor, nephrectomy 4 weeks later. The library relied on the immunoSEQ multiplex PCR assay. In its TCRdb copy, this immuneACCESS table keeps in-frame sequences only and misses some clones. Where compared with another copy, unresolved V genes explain less than half of these, and the others have no known cause. Present in this sample are fewer than 200,000 clones, approximately 90% of which were seen just once. The biggest ten clones account for about 10% of the sample. Source: blood, taken from a patient whose treatment included radiotherapy and nephrectomy. The receptors derive from a woman aged 50 to 60 with renal cell carcinoma.

This chain links TRBV6-5 with TRBJ2-7; TRBD2 might be the D (6 bases). The germline CDR1 and CDR2 sequences are MNHEY and SVGAGI. Trimming removed 2 bases at V and 0 bases at J, with 8 bases between. The CDR3 loop spans 14 amino acids. This chain's CDR3 is CASSYAGSSYEQYF. CDR3 DNA: TGTGCCAGCAGTTACGCGGGGAGCTCCTACGAGCAGTACTTC.

The chain links TRBV9 to TRBJ1-2; D not certain. V was clipped by 3 bases and J by 0 bases, with 9 bases between them. CDR3 length: 14 amino acids. The germline V gene has CDR1 SGDLS and CDR2 YYNGEE. This CDR3 is CASSGAATNYGYTF. CDR3 nucleotide sequence: TGTGCCAGCAGCGGGGCGGCCACTAACTATGGCTACACCTTC.

This clone was detected only once. This rearrangement joins TRBV19 to TRBJ2-3; 10 nucleotides line up with TRBD1. Germline V gives CDR1 LNHDA, CDR2 SQIVND (reference sequence). The junction had 1 base not matched to a gene; V was cut back by 6 bases and J by 1 base. The CDR3 totals 14 residues. This chain's CDR3 is CASRDRGGTDTQYF. In nucleotides, the CDR3 is TGTGCCAGTAGGGACAGGGGGGGCACAGATACGCAGTATTTT.

The chain carries TRBV7-2 and TRBJ2-1; tentative D call: TRBD2 (5 bases). V lost 0 bases to trimming and J lost 5 bases, with 8 bases between them. Per germline, CDR1 SGHTA and CDR2 FQGNSA. The CDR3 extends over 14 amino acids. The CDR3 DNA sequence: TGTGCCAGCAGCTTAGCCGGGGTAAACAATGAGCAGTTCTTC. Translating it yields CASSLAGVNNEQFF.

The chain has TRBV18 and TRBJ1-3; D is possibly TRBD1 (6 bases). The CDR3 has 15 amino acids. Per the germline V gene, CDR1 is KGHSH and CDR2 is LQKENI. Trimming took off 3 bases at V and 4 bases at J, with 13 bases between the two ends. As DNA, the CDR3 is TGTGCCAGCTCACCTCCGTTTGGGGGCGGAAACACCATATATTTT. Translating it yields CASSPPFGGGNTIYF. The full variable domain, in which reference TRBV18 and TRBJ1-3 provide the parts outside the CDR3, is NAGVMQNPRHLVRRRGQEARLRCSPMKGHSHVYWYRQLPEEGLKFMVYLQKENIIDESGMPKERFSAEFPKEGPSILRIQQVVRGDSAAYFCASSPPFGGGNTIYFGEGSWLTVV.

This chain connects TRBV6-6 to TRBJ2-2; weak D call: TRBD2 (7 bases). CDR1 and CDR2 (germline): MNHNY, SVGAGI (reference sequence). Trimming took 9 bases from V and 7 from J, leaving 15 bases between them. The CDR3 is 13 residues long. The CDR3 region has the DNA TGTGCCAGGGGGGGGGCCGGTGTCGGGGAGCTGTTTTTT. Protein: CARGGAGVGELFF.

V usage is TRBV6-5 and J usage is TRBJ1-6; D is possibly TRBD1 (5 bases). The CDR3 contains 15 residues. CDR1 and CDR2 from the germline V gene are MNHEY and SVGAGI. Trimming pared 2 bases from V and 0 bases from J, leaving 5 bases between. CDR3 region: CASSYTGSYNSPLHF. The CDR3 nucleotides are TGTGCCAGCAGTTACACAGGCTCCTATAATTCACCCCTCCACTTT.

This chain joins TRBV11-3 and TRBJ2-7; 8 bases are a match to TRBD1. Trimming at V came to 6 bases and at J to 0 bases, leaving 7 bases not matched to a gene. This CDR3 comprises 15 residues. CDR1 is SGHNT, CDR2 YENEEA, per germline. CDR3 DNA: TGTGCCAGCAGTTTAAACAGGGGGAGCTCCTACGAGCAGTACTTC. It encodes CASSLNRGSSYEQYF.

CDR3 bases: TGCGCCAGCAGCCAGGGGCAACCGGGGGGCAGGCAGTTCTTC. Translated, it gives CASSQGQPGGRQFF. The rearrangement links TRBV4-1 to TRBJ2-1; TRBD2 might be the D (7 bases). V lost 3 bases to trimming and J lost 12 bases, with 18 bases between them. The CDR3 spans 14 residues. CDR1 MGHRA and CDR2 YSYEKL come from the germline V gene.

The chain combines TRBV6-5 with TRBJ1-1; no reliable D call. The CDR3 is 14 residues long. The germline V gene has CDR1 MNHEY and CDR2 SVGAGI. Deletions cut 2 bases from V and 1 base from J, with 8 bases between. CDR3 sequence (DNA): TGTGCCAGCAGTTACATTCGGGGGAACACTGAAGCTTTCTTT. The encoded protein is CASSYIRGNTEAFF.

The J gene is TRBJ2-2, the V gene TRBV9; no definite D call. The germline gives CDR1 SGDLS, CDR2 YYNGEE. The CDR3 contains 16 residues. Trimming left V 0 bases short and J 1 base short, with 10 bases between. The DNA of the CDR3 is TGTGCCAGCAGCGTAGCGGGTCTTTTGAACACCGGGGAGCTGTTTTTT. Translated: CASSVAGLLNTGELFF.

The V and J genes are TRBV7-9 and TRBJ2-2; TRBD2 is a possible D gene (5 bases). The CDR3 runs 15 residues. V was pared by 1 base and J by 5 bases, with 11 bases between. Germline loops: CDR1 SEHNR, CDR2 FQNEAQ (reference sequence). CDR3 in amino acids: CASSLVASQTGELFF. The CDR3 nucleotides are TGTGCCAGCAGCTTAGTTGCTAGCCAGACCGGGGAGCTGTTTTTT.

The chain employs TRBV15 and TRBJ2-3; 10 bases match TRBD2. V dropped 2 bases and J dropped 4; count of bases not matched to a gene: 6. CDR1 is LNHNV, CDR2 YYDKDF, per germline (reference sequence). The CDR3 totals 16 residues. The CDR3 sequence: CATSRPGLAHADTQYF. The CDR3 region has the DNA TGTGCCACCAGCAGACCGGGACTAGCGCATGCAGATACGCAGTATTTT.

The chain recombines TRBV20-1 with TRBJ1-2; no clear D gene. Germline V gene lookup returns CDR1 DFQATT and CDR2 SNEGSKA (reference sequence). V lost 1 base to trimming and J lost 8 bases, with 8 bases between them. The CDR3 spans 11 residues. The chain's CDR3 is CSARVGYGYTF. As DNA, the CDR3 is TGCAGTGCTAGAGTGGGTTACGGCTACACCTTC.

The rearrangement uses TRBV19 and TRBJ2-7; D is undetermined. The CDR3 extends over 13 amino acids. Trimming took 3 bases from V and 3 from J, leaving 9 bases between them. CDR1 and CDR2 from the germline V gene are LNHDA and SQIVND (reference sequence). DNA for the CDR3: TGTGCCAGTAGTATCCGTGTAAACTACGAGCAGTACTTC. The encoded protein is CASSIRVNYEQYF.

The rearrangement uses TRBV6-6 and TRBJ1-2, with D possibly being TRBD1 (5 bases). CDR3 length: 14 amino acids. From germline, CDR1 is MNHNY and CDR2 SVGAGI (reference sequence). Trimming pared 6 bases from V and 7 bases from J, leaving 18 bases between. CDR3 residues: CASSPGTDVGGYTF. In DNA form, the CDR3 reads TGTGCCAGCAGCCCCGGGACCGATGTGGGTGGCTACACCTTC.

The chain recombines TRBV5-1 with TRBJ1-3; tentative D call: TRBD1 (6 bases). The CDR3 totals 15 residues. Germline V gene data show CDR1 as SGHRS and CDR2 as YFSETQ. With 7 bases removed from V and 0 bases from J, the gap between germline ends came to 14 bases. CDR3 nucleotide sequence: TGCGCCAGCTCATACACAGGGACCTCTGGAAACACCATATATTTT. Amino acid sequence: CASSYTGTSGNTIYF.

The chain uses TRBV4-1 and TRBJ2-3; D not resolved. The CDR3 runs to 15 residues. Trimming left V 1 base short and J 1 base short, with 9 bases between. Germline V gene lookup returns CDR1 MGHRA and CDR2 YSYEKL. The DNA for the CDR3 is TGCGCCAGCAGCCAAGGGATCCTTGGCACAGATACGCAGTATTTT. Protein product: CASSQGILGTDTQYF.

This clone has just one count. The rearrangement uses TRBV7-9 and TRBJ1-2; weak D call: TRBD1 (5 bases). The length of the CDR3 is 13 residues. Germline V lookup: CDR1 SEHNR, CDR2 FQNEAQ (reference sequence). V shed 5 bases and J shed 2 bases, with 9 bases lying between them. CDR3 residues: CASSQTENYGYTF. The CDR3 DNA reads as TGTGCCAGCAGCCAGACAGAGAACTATGGCTACACCTTC.

This chain joins TRBV7-2 and TRBJ2-2, with TRBD2 as a possible D gene (5 bases). In germline, CDR1 is SGHTA, CDR2 FQGNSA. This CDR3 is built from 14 residues. With 3 bases removed from V and 8 bases from J, the gap between germline ends came to 13 bases. The CDR3 loop is CASSFQRLGGELFF. The CDR3, as DNA: TGTGCCAGCAGCTTCCAGCGGTTAGGTGGGGAGCTGTTTTTT.

This chain uses TRBV30 with TRBJ1-3; maybe TRBD1 (5 bases). V was cut by 2 bases and J by 0 bases, with 11 bases left in between. Germline lookup yields CDR1 GTSNPN and CDR2 SVGIG (reference sequence). The CDR3 loop spans 15 amino acids. CDR3 DNA sequence: TGTGCCTGGAGTATCGGGACGGGCTCTGGAAACACCATATATTTT. It yields the protein CAWSIGTGSGNTIYF.

The chain joins TRBV7-2 to TRBJ2-1, with 8 bases identical to TRBD1. Germline loops: CDR1 SGHTA, CDR2 FQGNSA. The CDR3 totals 15 residues. J gave up 4 bases and V 3 bases, and 5 bases lay outside the gene matches. DNA of the CDR3: TGTGCCAGCAGCTTCGCAGGGGGCTTGTACAATGAGCAGTTCTTC. Protein: CASSFAGGLYNEQFF.

V and J are TRBV27 and TRBJ1-5; unclear D gene. V lost 2 bases to trimming and J lost 2 bases, with 10 bases between them. CDR3 length: 15 amino acids. CDR1 is MNHEY, CDR2 SMNVEV, per germline (reference sequence). The CDR3 coding sequence is TGTGCCAGCAGTTTAGTCCTTTCGGGCAATCAGCCCCAGCATTTT. It specifies CASSLVLSGNQPQHF.

The chain carries TRBV19 and TRBJ1-5; D is possibly TRBD1 (6 bases). The CDR3 extends over 13 amino acids. The V end lost 1 base, the J end lost 6 bases, and 7 bases lay between the germline ends. In germline, CDR1 is LNHDA, CDR2 SQIVND (reference sequence). CDR3 sequence: CASSIGGGQPQHF. The DNA for the CDR3 is TGTGCCAGTAGTATAGGAGGGGGTCAGCCCCAGCATTTT. The full variable domain, its missing parts supplied by reference TRBV19 and TRBJ1-5, is DGGITQSPKYLFRKEGQNVTLSCEQNLNHDAMYWYRQDPGQGLRLIYYSQIVNDFQKGDIAEGYSVSREKKESFPLTVTSAQKNPTAFYLCASSIGGGQPQHFGDGTRLSIL.

The chain is built from TRBV6-5 and TRBJ1-2; tentatively, D is TRBD1 (6 bases). The CDR3 is made up of 15 amino acids. Germline lookup yields CDR1 MNHEY and CDR2 SVGAGI. With 5 bases removed from V and 4 bases from J, the gap between germline ends came to 17 bases. CDR3 region: CASSRRTDGGYGYTF. The CDR3 nucleotides are TGTGCCAGCAGTCGACGGACAGATGGGGGCTATGGCTACACCTTC.

The CDR3 bases are TGCAGCGTTGAAGAAGGTCAGGTGAACACTGAAGCTTTCTTT. Its protein product is CSVEEGQVNTEAFF. This chain links TRBV29-1 with TRBJ1-1; D gene unclear. The germline V gene has CDR1 SQVTM and CDR2 ANQGSEA. CDR3 length: 14 amino acids. With 0 bases removed from V and 0 bases from J, the gap between germline ends came to 8 bases.

This clone has a handful of counts. The chain couples TRBV18 to TRBJ1-1; TRBD1 might be the D (5 bases). The V and J ends lost 4 bases and 5 bases respectively, with 14 bases between them. Germline V gene sequence: CDR1 KGHSH, CDR2 LQKENI. The CDR3 runs to 14 residues. The CDR3 loop is CASSLGTVRTEAFF. In DNA, the CDR3 is TGTGCCAGCTCACTGGGGACGGTGAGGACTGAAGCTTTCTTT.

The rearrangement links TRBV4-1 to TRBJ1-5; D is perhaps TRBD1 (5 bases). Trimming stripped 4 bases from V and 3 bases from J, with 10 bases between. The CDR3 contains 14 residues. Germline loops: CDR1 MGHRA, CDR2 YSYEKL. In DNA form, the CDR3 reads TGCGCCAGCAGCCTCCGACAGTTCAATCAGCCCCAGCATTTT. This codes for CASSLRQFNQPQHF.